This TCR beta chain was observed in a study of shared clonotypes between healthy human individuals. Study conclusions and caveats: The generation probabilities recorded for non-shared clonotypes fell below those of clonotypes shared by all four donors.

The authors ran the assay at deep level. Clones were sequenced by immunoSEQ multiplex PCR, and TCRdb holds only the in-frame ones, with some missing. The sample includes about 2.5 million clones, approximately 90% of them seen just once. Adults of Caucasian background living in Nashville, Tennessee made up all donors. Remarks on this clone: The antigen remains undetermined.

Sequenced input: naive CD4+ T cells from PBMCs. The subset: CD45RA+ positively selected. The clonotype originates from a man between 18 and 29 years old in good health. Some clones in this sample may be carry-over from other donors' samples.

The CDR3 region is CSVEQGGYTF. In DNA form, the CDR3 reads TGCAGCGTAGAACAGGGAGGCTACACCTTC. V is TRBV29-1 and J is TRBJ1-2; a weak D match, TRBD1 (6 bases). Germline CDR1 and CDR2: SQVTM and ANQGSEA. Between the trimmed V and J ends, which lost 6 bases and 8 bases, there was a span of 10 bases. CDR3 length equals 10 residues. The complete variable domain, with remaining parts taken from reference TRBV29-1 and TRBJ1-2, reads SAVISQKPSRDICQRGTSLTIQCQVDSQVTMMFWYRQQPGQSLTLIATANQGSEATYESGFVIDKFPISRPNLTFSTLTVSNMSPEDSSIYLCSVEQGGYTFGSGTRLTVV.